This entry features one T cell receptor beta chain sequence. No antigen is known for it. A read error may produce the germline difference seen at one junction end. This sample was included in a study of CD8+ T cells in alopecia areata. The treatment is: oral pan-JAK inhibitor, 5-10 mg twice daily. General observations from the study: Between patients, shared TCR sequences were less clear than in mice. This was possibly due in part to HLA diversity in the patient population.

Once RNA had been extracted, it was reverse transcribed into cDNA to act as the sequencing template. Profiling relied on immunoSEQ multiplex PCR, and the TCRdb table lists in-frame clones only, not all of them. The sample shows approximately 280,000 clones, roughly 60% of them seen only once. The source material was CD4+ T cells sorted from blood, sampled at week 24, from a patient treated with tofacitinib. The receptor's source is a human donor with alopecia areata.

CDR3 nucleotides: TGTGCCACCAGCAGGGGAATGGGGCGAGCCAAAAACATTCAGCACTTC. Amino acids: CATSRGMGRAKNIQHF. The chain links TRBV15 to TRBJ2-4, with TRBD1 as a possible D gene (5 bases). Looked up from germline, CDR1 is LNHNV and CDR2 is YYDKDF (reference sequence). The CDR3 length is 16 residues.